The 27 T cell receptor beta chains presented below share a single source sample, sequenced in a study of T cell changes during pregnancy in multiple sclerosis. The repertoire was sequenced with immunoSEQ multiplex PCR; TCRdb's copy has only in-frame clones and lacks some. The sample lists 100,000 or so clones; around 93% were seen once. This material consisted of peripheral blood, taken before pregnancy. All receptors come from a female donor with multiple sclerosis, enrolled in a pregnancy study.

This chain links TRBV29-1 with TRBJ2-1; 7 nucleotides agree with TRBD2. The germline CDR1 and CDR2 sequences are SQVTM and ANQGSEA. This CDR3 has 16 residues. J was trimmed by 1 base and V by 2 bases; bases with no gene match: 8. CDR3 sequence reads: CSVEFGGGASYNEQFF. The CDR3 DNA sequence: TGCAGCGTTGAATTTGGCGGGGGAGCATCCTACAATGAGCAGTTCTTC.

A few counts support this clone. This sequence joins TRBV25-1 and TRBJ1-1, with 9 positions matching TRBD1. V lost 5 bases and J lost 5; bases outside the gene matches: 3. The V gene's germline CDR1 is MGHDK and CDR2 SYGVNS. This CDR3 has 13 amino acids. Written as DNA, the CDR3 is TGTGCCAGCAGTTTGGACAGGGGAACTGAAGCTTTCTTT. Translated, it gives CASSLDRGTEAFF. Full variable domain (outside the CDR3, taken from reference TRBV25-1 and TRBJ1-1): EADIYQTPRYLVIGTGKKITLECSQTMGHDKMYWYQQDPGMELHLIHYSYGVNSTEKGDLSSESTVSRIRTEHFPLTLESARPSHTSQYLCASSLDRGTEAFFGQGTRLTVV.

Only one count was recorded for this clone. The chain carries TRBV30 and TRBJ1-3, with D unclear. V was shortened by 4 bases and J by 2 bases, with 15 bases between the two germline ends. CDR1 is GTSNPN, CDR2 SVGIG, per germline (reference sequence). The CDR3 runs to 15 residues. The CDR3 DNA reads TGTGCCTGGACCCCCTTTCTAGGTACTGGAAACACCATATATTTT. It is translated as CAWTPFLGTGNTIYF.

This clone showed up just once. V gene TRBV29-1 combines with J gene TRBJ2-2, with D possibly TRBD1 on 5 matching bases. Trimming took 5 bases from V and 0 from J, leaving 16 bases between them. This CDR3 has 16 amino acids. CDR1 and CDR2 (germline): SQVTM, ANQGSEA. As DNA, the CDR3 is TGCAGCGTTACAGACACAGGTTTCGCGAACACCGGGGAGCTGTTTTTT. Translated, it gives CSVTDTGFANTGELFF.

The V and J genes are TRBV2 and TRBJ1-1; D gene ambiguous. Trimming shortened V by 4 bases and J by 8 bases, and 23 bases separated the two germline ends. From germline, CDR1 is SNHLY and CDR2 FYNNEI. The CDR3 spans 16 residues. The CDR3 bases are TGTGCCAGCAGTGTGGAGAGAGATAATCGGAGAGAGGAAGCTTTCTTT. Amino acid sequence: CASSVERDNRREEAFF.

The V and J genes are TRBV27 and TRBJ2-1; tentative D call: TRBD2 (6 bases). The germline V gene has CDR1 MNHEY and CDR2 SMNVEV (reference sequence). V was cut by 4 bases and J by 2 bases, with 18 bases left in between. The CDR3 extends over 17 amino acids. The CDR3 region has the DNA TGTGCCAGCAGTTCCCACCAGGAGGGAGCCACCTACAATGAGCAGTTCTTC. This encodes CASSSHQEGATYNEQFF.

This rearrangement joins TRBV27 to TRBJ2-7; the match to TRBD2 covers 7 bases. The CDR3 has 16 residues. Trimming at V came to 4 bases and at J to 3 bases, leaving 12 bases not matched to a gene. Germline CDR1 MNHEY, CDR2 SMNVEV (reference sequence). The CDR3, as DNA: TGTGCCAGCAGTTCAATTCCCGGGACTATTGACTACGAGCAGTACTTC. This codes for CASSSIPGTIDYEQYF.

The chain links TRBV7-9 to TRBJ2-2; D remains ambiguous. The V gene lost 6 bases and the J gene lost 6 bases, with 11 bases spanning the gap. CDR1 is SEHNR and CDR2 is FQNEAQ in the germline V gene (reference sequence). This CDR3 has 13 amino acids. CDR3 loop: CASRLVSPGELFF. For the CDR3, the DNA is TGTGCCAGCAGACTCGTTTCCCCCGGGGAGCTGTTTTTT.

The chain uses TRBV11-2 and TRBJ2-1, with TRBD2 as a possible D gene (5 bases). Trimming took 8 bases from V and 3 from J, leaving 8 bases between them. This CDR3 is built from 12 residues. CDR1 is SGHAT, CDR2 FQNNGV, per germline. The CDR3 coding sequence is TGTGCCAGCGGTGACTACTACAATGAGCAGTTCTTC. Protein: CASGDYYNEQFF.

This rearrangement joins TRBV5-6 to TRBJ2-7; tentatively, D is TRBD2 (5 bases). Trimming removed 0 bases at V and 3 bases at J, with 19 bases between. CDR3 length: 17 residues. Germline V gene data show CDR1 as SGHDT and CDR2 as YYEEEE. CDR3 in DNA: TGTGCCAGCAGCTTGGAGGCGGACTTCCGTCTAAGCTACGAGCAGTACTTC. Encoded protein: CASSLEADFRLSYEQYF. Complete variable domain (other parts from reference TRBV5-6 and TRBJ2-7): DAGVTQSPTHLIKTRGQQVTLRCSPKSGHDTVSWYQQALGQGPQFIFQYYEEEERQRGNFPDRFSGHQFPNYSSELNVNALLLGDSALYLCASSLEADFRLSYEQYFGPGTRLTVT.

The chain couples TRBV2 to TRBJ2-2; the match to TRBD2 covers 16 bases. J lost 7 bases, V lost 5 bases, and 7 bases had no gene match. The CDR3 consists of 17 residues. Germline V lookup: CDR1 SNHLY, CDR2 FYNNEI. The CDR3 reads CASSPTGLAGGGGELFF. CDR3 sequence (DNA): TGTGCCAGCAGTCCTACGGGACTAGCGGGAGGGGGCGGGGAGCTGTTTTTT. The whole variable domain, filled in from reference TRBV2 and TRBJ2-2, reads EPEVTQTPSHQVTQMGQEVILRCVPISNHLYFYWYRQILGQKVEFLVSFYNNEISEKSEIFDDQFSVERPDGSNFTLKIRSTKLEDSAMYFCASSPTGLAGGGGELFFGEGSRLTVL.

V usage is TRBV7-8 and J usage is TRBJ1-1, with a possible D match to TRBD1 (6 bases). This CDR3 region has 16 residues. Trimming shortened V by 5 bases and J by 1 base, and 17 bases separated the two germline ends. Germline CDR1 SGHVS, CDR2 FQNEAQ. This CDR3 is CASSRPGGATNTEAFF. The DNA for the CDR3 is TGTGCCAGCAGCCGCCCCGGGGGGGCGACGAACACTGAAGCTTTCTTT.

This clone was found once. V gene TRBV27 combines with J gene TRBJ1-5; TRBD1 might be the D (5 bases). The CDR3 runs 13 residues. V was pared by 8 bases and J by 7 bases, with 15 bases between. CDR1 MNHEY and CDR2 SMNVEV come from the germline V gene (reference sequence). CDR3 protein: CASSDIGRQPQHF. The CDR3 DNA follows: TGTGCCAGCTCGGACATCGGCAGGCAGCCCCAGCATTTT.

This clone has just one count. V gene TRBV7-8 combines with J gene TRBJ1-5; TRBD1 matches at 7 bases. CDR3 size: 15 residues. Germline CDR1 reads SGHVS; CDR2 reads FQNEAQ. With V trimmed by 5 bases and J by 5 bases, 9 bases remained unmatched. In DNA, the CDR3 is TGTGCCAGCAGCCAGGGGGGTAGGGCGGATCAGCCCCAGCATTTT. Translation: CASSQGGRADQPQHF.

The rearrangement uses TRBV30 and TRBJ1-2, with TRBD1 identical over 7 bases. The CDR3 contains 16 residues. Germline assignment: CDR1 GTSNPN and CDR2 SVGIG (reference sequence). Trimming took 2 bases from V and 5 from J; bases not matched to a gene: 14. The CDR3 region is CAWSRDSLPRTYGYTF. The CDR3 nucleotides read TGTGCCTGGAGTCGGGACAGCTTACCTCGTACGTATGGCTACACCTTC.

The chain uses TRBV27 and TRBJ1-2; D remains unclear. Looked up from germline, CDR1 is MNHEY and CDR2 is SMNVEV (reference sequence). There are 18 residues in the CDR3. V was pared by 0 bases and J by 9 bases, with 26 bases between. This CDR3 reads CASSLSGRMTRSSHRYTF. The CDR3 DNA reads as TGTGCCAGCAGTTTATCAGGGAGAATGACCCGCTCTTCACATCGCTACACCTTC.

The rearrangement uses TRBV30 and TRBJ1-5; 8 bases match TRBD1. Germline V gives CDR1 GTSNPN, CDR2 SVGIG (reference sequence). Trimming at V came to 0 bases and at J to 4 bases, leaving 11 bases not matched to a gene. The length of the CDR3 is 17 residues. CDR3 protein: CAWSVGVGTGGNQPQHF. The CDR3 DNA reads TGTGCCTGGAGTGTAGGGGTGGGGACAGGTGGAAATCAGCCCCAGCATTTT.

The rearrangement uses TRBV9 and TRBJ2-2, with D tentatively TRBD2 (5 bases). Germline V CDR1 and CDR2: SGDLS, YYNGEE. The CDR3 has 17 amino acids. V shed 0 bases and J shed 2 bases, with 14 bases lying between them. CDR3 bases: TGTGCCAGCAGCGTAGCAGCCGGTCTAGCCAACACCGGGGAGCTGTTTTTT. Translation gives CASSVAAGLANTGELFF.

The CDR3 region is CASSNRQALRYEQYF. The CDR3 nucleotides are TGTGCCAGCTCGAATAGACAGGCCCTCCGCTACGAGCAGTACTTC. V usage is TRBV7-2 and J usage is TRBJ2-7; D is possibly TRBD1 (6 bases). The germline gives CDR1 SGHTA, CDR2 FQGNSA. The V and J ends lost 8 bases and 3 bases respectively, with 20 bases between them. The CDR3 loop spans 15 amino acids. The variable domain in full, with the rest retrieved from reference TRBV7-2 and TRBJ2-7, is GAGVSQSPSNKVTEKGKDVELRCDPISGHTALYWYRQSLGQGLEFLIYFQGNSAPDKSGLPSDRFSAERTGGSVSTLTIQRTQQEDSAVYLCASSNRQALRYEQYFGPGTRLTVT.

The rearrangement links TRBV27 to TRBJ2-3; 12 bases are shared with TRBD1. CDR1 is MNHEY, CDR2 SMNVEV, per germline (reference sequence). The CDR3 length is 16 residues. J was trimmed by 3 bases and V by 1 base; bases with no gene match: 2. In DNA form, the CDR3 reads TGTGCCAGCAGTTTATTGGGACAGGGGGCGACAGATACGCAGTATTTT. This gives the protein CASSLLGQGATDTQYF.

The genes are TRBV2 and TRBJ2-3; the D gene is possibly TRBD2 (6 bases). There are 14 residues in the CDR3. The germline gives CDR1 SNHLY, CDR2 FYNNEI. V was clipped by 7 bases and J by 0 bases, with 11 bases between them. Here the CDR3 reads CASTIGTSTDTQYF. The CDR3 nucleotides read TGTGCCAGCACTATAGGGACTAGCACAGATACGCAGTATTTT.

The CDR3 reads CASSPVTSNQPQHF. The CDR3 DNA sequence: TGTGCCAGTAGTCCCGTTACATCCAATCAGCCCCAGCATTTT. This rearrangement joins TRBV19 to TRBJ1-5, with D unclear. The CDR3 length is 14 residues. The V gene's germline CDR1 is LNHDA and CDR2 SQIVND (reference sequence). The germline V and J ends were trimmed by 5 bases and 3 bases, with 11 bases remaining between them.

The chain employs TRBV10-1 and TRBJ1-1; weak D call: TRBD1 (6 bases). V was pared by 5 bases and J by 0 bases, with 19 bases between. The CDR3 is 17 residues long. CDR1 is WNHNN, CDR2 SYGVQD, per germline (reference sequence). Here the CDR3 DNA reads TGCGCCAGCAGTCCCTCGACAGGATTGCTCATGAACACTGAAGCTTTCTTT. Its translation is CASSPSTGLLMNTEAFF.

The chain is built from TRBV15 and TRBJ1-4; 10 nucleotides align to TRBD1. Germline V gene lookup returns CDR1 LNHNV and CDR2 YYDKDF (reference sequence). V lost 4 bases to trimming and J lost 7 bases; unmatched junction nucleotides: 6. The CDR3 has 15 residues. The CDR3 DNA reads as TGTGCCACCAGCAAATCGTGGACAGGGGGTGAAAAACTGTTTTTT. The encoded protein is CATSKSWTGGEKLFF.

CDR3 sequence reads: CASSQVARTANYNEQFF. As DNA, the CDR3 is TGTGCCAGCAGCCAAGTGGCCCGGACAGCCAACTACAATGAGCAGTTCTTC. The chain employs TRBV4-2 and TRBJ2-1; possibly TRBD1 for D (6 bases). Germline V gene data show CDR1 as LGHNA and CDR2 as YNFKEQ. The CDR3 consists of 17 residues. Trimming took off 1 base at V and 3 bases at J, with 16 bases between the two ends.

The rearrangement uses TRBV4-1 and TRBJ2-7; 8 nucleotides agree with TRBD2. Germline loops: CDR1 MGHRA, CDR2 YSYEKL. The CDR3 consists of 15 residues. J was trimmed by 3 bases and V by 1 base; bases with no gene match: 5. CDR3 nucleotide sequence: TGCGCCAGCAGCCAAGTTCTAGCGGGCAACTACGAGCAGTACTTC. It is translated as CASSQVLAGNYEQYF.

The chain links TRBV4-1 to TRBJ2-5; 10 bases align to TRBD2. Unmatched junction bases numbered 12, after V lost 0 bases and J lost 2 bases. From germline, CDR1 is MGHRA and CDR2 YSYEKL. This CDR3 is 19 amino acids long. The CDR3 loop reads CASSQDRTSGISLQETQYF. The CDR3 region has the DNA TGCGCCAGCAGCCAAGATCGTACTAGCGGGATTAGCCTACAAGAGACCCAGTACTTC.